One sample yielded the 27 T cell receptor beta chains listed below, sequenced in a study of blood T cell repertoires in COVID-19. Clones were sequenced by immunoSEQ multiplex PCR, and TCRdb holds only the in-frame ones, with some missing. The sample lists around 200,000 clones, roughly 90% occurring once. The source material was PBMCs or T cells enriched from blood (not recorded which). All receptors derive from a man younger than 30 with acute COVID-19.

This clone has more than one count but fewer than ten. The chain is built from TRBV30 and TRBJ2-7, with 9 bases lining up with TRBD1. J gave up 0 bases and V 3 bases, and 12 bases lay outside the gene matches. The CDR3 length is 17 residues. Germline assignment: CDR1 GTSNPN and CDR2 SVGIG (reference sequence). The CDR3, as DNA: TGTGCCTGGAGAGAGGGGGAGACAGGGGGGCCCTCCTACGAGCAGTACTTC. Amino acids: CAWREGETGGPSYEQYF. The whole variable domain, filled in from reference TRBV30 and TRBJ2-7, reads SQTIHQWPATLVQPVGSPLSLECTVEGTSNPNLYWYRQAAGRGLQLLFYSVGIGQISSEVPQNLSASRPQDRQFILSSKKLLLSDSGFYLCAWREGETGGPSYEQYFGPGTRLTVT.

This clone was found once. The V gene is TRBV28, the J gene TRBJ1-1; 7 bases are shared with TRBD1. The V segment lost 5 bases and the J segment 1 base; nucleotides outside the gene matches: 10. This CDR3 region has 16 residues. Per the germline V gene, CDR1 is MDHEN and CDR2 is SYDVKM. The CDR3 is CASSNPGQNRNTEAFF. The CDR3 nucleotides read TGTGCCAGCAGTAACCCGGGACAGAACCGGAACACTGAAGCTTTCTTT.

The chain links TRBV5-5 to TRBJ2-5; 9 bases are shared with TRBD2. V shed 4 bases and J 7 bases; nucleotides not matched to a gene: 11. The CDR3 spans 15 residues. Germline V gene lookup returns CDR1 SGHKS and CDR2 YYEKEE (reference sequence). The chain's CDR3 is CASSPGTSLQGTQYF. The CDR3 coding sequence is TGTGCCAGCAGCCCAGGGACTAGCCTCCAGGGGACCCAGTACTTC. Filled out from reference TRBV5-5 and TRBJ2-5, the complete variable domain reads DAGVTQSPTHLIKTRGQQVTLRCSPISGHKSVSWYQQVLGQGPQFIFQYYEKEERGRGNFPDRFSARQFPNYSSELNVNALLLGDSALYLCASSPGTSLQGTQYFGPGTRLLVL.

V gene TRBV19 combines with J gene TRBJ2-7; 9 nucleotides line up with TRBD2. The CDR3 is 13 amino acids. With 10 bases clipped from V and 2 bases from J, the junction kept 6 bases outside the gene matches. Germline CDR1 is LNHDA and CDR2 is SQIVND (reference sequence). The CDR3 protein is CATSPSGTYEQYF. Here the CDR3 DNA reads TGTGCCACTTCGCCTAGCGGGACCTACGAGCAGTACTTC.

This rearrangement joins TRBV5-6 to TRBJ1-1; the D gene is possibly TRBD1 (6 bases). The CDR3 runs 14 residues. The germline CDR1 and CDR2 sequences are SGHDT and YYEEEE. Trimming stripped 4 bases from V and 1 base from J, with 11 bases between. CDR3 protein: CASSGRQANTEAFF. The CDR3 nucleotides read TGTGCCAGCAGCGGGAGACAGGCGAACACTGAAGCTTTCTTT.

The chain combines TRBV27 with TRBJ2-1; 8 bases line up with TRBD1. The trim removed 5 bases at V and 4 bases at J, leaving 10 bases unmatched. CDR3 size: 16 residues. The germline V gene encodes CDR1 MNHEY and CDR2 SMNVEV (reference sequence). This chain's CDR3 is CASSPGTTGVYNEQFF. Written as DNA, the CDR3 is TGTGCCAGCAGTCCCGGGACGACAGGGGTGTACAATGAGCAGTTCTTC.

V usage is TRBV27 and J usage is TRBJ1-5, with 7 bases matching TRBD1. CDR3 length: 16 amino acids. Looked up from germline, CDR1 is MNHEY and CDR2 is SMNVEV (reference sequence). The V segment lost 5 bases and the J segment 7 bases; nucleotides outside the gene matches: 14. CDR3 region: CASSPTSTGVEQPQHF. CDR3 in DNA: TGTGCCAGCAGTCCAACCTCTACAGGGGTGGAGCAGCCCCAGCATTTT.

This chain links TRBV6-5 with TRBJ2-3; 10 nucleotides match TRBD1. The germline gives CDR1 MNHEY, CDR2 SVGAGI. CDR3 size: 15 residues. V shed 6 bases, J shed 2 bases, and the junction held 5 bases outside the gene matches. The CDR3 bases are TGTGCCAGCAGGGGGGACAGGGGACCCACAGATACGCAGTATTTT. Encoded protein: CASRGDRGPTDTQYF.

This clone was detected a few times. Here the CDR3 DNA reads TGTGCCAGCAGTTTAAGGAGACAGGGGGCGAGGGGCTACACCTTC. This sequence encodes CASSLRRQGARGYTF. This chain uses TRBV28 with TRBJ1-2; 10 bases map to TRBD1. The CDR3 consists of 15 residues. V shed 2 bases, J shed 8 bases, and the junction held 8 bases outside the gene matches. Germline lookup yields CDR1 MDHEN and CDR2 SYDVKM.

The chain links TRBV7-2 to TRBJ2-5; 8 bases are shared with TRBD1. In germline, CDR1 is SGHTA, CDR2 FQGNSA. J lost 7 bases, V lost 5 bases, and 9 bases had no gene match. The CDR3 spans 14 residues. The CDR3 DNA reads TGTGCCAGCAGCCCGAACGGACAGGGAGGGACCCAGTACTTC. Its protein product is CASSPNGQGGTQYF. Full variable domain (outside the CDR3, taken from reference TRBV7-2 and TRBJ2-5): GAGVSQSPSNKVTEKGKDVELRCDPISGHTALYWYRQSLGQGLEFLIYFQGNSAPDKSGLPSDRFSAERTGGSVSTLTIQRTQQEDSAVYLCASSPNGQGGTQYFGPGTRLLVL.

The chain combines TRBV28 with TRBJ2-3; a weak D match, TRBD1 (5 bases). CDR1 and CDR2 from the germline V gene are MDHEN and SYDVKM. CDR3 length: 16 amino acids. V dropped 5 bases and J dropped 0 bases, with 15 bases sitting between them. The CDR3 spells CASSVRWGDSTDTQYF. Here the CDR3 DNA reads TGTGCCAGCAGTGTACGGTGGGGCGATAGCACAGATACGCAGTATTTT.

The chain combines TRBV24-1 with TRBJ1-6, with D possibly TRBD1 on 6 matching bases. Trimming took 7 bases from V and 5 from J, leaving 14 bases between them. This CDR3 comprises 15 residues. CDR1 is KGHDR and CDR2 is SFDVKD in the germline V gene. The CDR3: CATRPPGADNSPLHF. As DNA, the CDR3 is TGTGCCACCAGACCTCCAGGGGCCGATAATTCACCCCTCCACTTT.

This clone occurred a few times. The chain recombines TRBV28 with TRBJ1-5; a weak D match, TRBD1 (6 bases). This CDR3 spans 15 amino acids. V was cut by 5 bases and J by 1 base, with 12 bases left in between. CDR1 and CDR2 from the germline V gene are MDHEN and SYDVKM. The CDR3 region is CASSRIQGSNQPQHF. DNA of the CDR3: TGTGCCAGCAGTCGGATACAGGGAAGCAATCAGCCCCAGCATTTT.

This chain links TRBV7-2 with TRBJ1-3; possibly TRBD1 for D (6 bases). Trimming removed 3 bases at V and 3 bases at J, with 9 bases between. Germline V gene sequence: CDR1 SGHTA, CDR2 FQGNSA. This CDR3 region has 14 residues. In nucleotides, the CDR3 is TGTGCCAGCAGCTTTTCAGGGGATGGAAACACCATATATTTT. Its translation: CASSFSGDGNTIYF.

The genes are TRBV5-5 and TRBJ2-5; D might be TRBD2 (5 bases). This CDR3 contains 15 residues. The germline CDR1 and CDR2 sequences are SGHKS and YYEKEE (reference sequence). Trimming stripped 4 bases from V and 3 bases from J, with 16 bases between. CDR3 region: CASSLTRTEKETQYF. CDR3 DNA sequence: TGTGCCAGCAGCCTAACTAGGACGGAGAAAGAGACCCAGTACTTC.

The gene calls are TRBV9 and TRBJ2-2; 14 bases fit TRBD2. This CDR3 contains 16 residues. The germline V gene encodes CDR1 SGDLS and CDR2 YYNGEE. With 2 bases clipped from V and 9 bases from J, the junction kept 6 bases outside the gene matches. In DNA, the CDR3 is TGTGCCAGCAGCGTGAGACTAGCGGGAGGGGCCCGGGAGCTGTTTTTT. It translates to CASSVRLAGGARELFF.

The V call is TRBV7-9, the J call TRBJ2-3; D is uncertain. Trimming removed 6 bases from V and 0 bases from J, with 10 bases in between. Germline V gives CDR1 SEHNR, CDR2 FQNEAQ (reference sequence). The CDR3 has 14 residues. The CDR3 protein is CASRASVSTDTQYF. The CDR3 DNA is TGTGCCAGCAGGGCAAGCGTCAGCACAGATACGCAGTATTTT. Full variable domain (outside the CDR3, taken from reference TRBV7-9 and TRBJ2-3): DTGVSQNPRHKITKRGQNVTFRCDPISEHNRLYWYRQTLGQGPEFLTYFQNEAQLEKSRLLSDRFSAERPKGSFSTLEIQRTEQGDSAMYLCASRASVSTDTQYFGPGTRLTVL.

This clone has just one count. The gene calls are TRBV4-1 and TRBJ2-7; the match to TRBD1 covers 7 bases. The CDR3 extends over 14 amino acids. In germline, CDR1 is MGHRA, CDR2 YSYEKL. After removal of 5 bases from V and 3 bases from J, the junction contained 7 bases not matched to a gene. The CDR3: CASSMRTGDYEQYF. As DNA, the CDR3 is TGCGCCAGCAGCATGCGAACAGGGGACTACGAGCAGTACTTC.

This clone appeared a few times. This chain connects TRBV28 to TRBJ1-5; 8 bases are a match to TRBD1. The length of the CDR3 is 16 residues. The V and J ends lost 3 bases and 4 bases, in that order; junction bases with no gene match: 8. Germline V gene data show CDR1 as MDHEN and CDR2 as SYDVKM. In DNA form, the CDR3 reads TGTGCCAGCAGTTTCCAAGACAGGGGTATTAATCAGCCCCAGCATTTT. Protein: CASSFQDRGINQPQHF.

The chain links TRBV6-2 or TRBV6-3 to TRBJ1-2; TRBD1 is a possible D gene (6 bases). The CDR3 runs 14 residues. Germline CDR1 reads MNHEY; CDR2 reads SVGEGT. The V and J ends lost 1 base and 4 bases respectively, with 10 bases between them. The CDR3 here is CASSYLGAAYGYTF. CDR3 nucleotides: TGTGCCAGCAGTTACTTGGGGGCGGCCTATGGCTACACCTTC.

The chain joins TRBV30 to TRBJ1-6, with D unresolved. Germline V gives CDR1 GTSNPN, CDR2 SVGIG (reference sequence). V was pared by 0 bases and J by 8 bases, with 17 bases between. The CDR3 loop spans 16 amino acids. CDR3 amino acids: CAWSVGGSVVDSPLHF. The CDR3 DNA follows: TGTGCCTGGAGTGTGGGAGGGTCCGTTGTCGATTCACCCCTCCACTTT.

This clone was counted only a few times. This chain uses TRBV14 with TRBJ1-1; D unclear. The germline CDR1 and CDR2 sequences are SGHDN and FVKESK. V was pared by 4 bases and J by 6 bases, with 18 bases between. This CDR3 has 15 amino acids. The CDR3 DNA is TGTGCCAGCAGCCCGTTGGACGGGAGGGTCGCTGAAGCTTTCTTT. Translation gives CASSPLDGRVAEAFF.

The CDR3 DNA reads as TGTGCCAGCAGTGAATTTAGGGAGGCGGGCAATCAGCCCCAGCATTTT. It specifies CASSEFREAGNQPQHF. This chain connects TRBV2 to TRBJ1-5, with D unclear. The germline V and J ends were trimmed by 2 bases and 2 bases, with 13 bases remaining between them. The CDR3 contains 16 residues. Germline CDR1 SNHLY, CDR2 FYNNEI.

The DNA for the CDR3 is TGCGCCAGCAGTTCCTGGGACAGTTACGAGCAGTACTTC. This sequence encodes CASSSWDSYEQYF. The chain uses TRBV10-1 and TRBJ2-7; 7 positions agree with TRBD1. The junction had 5 bases not matched to a gene; V was cut back by 5 bases and J by 4 bases. The germline gives CDR1 WNHNN, CDR2 SYGVQD (reference sequence). This CDR3 has 13 amino acids.

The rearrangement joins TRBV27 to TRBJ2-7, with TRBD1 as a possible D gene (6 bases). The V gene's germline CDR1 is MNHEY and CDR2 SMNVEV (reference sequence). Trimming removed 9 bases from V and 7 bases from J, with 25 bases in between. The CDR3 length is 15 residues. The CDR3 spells CARQLDGQWGREQYF. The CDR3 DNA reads TGTGCCAGACAACTCGACGGACAGTGGGGTCGGGAGCAGTACTTC.

CDR3: CASSPLRQGTPYEQYF. Written as DNA, the CDR3 is TGTGCCAGCAGCCCCCTGAGGCAGGGGACCCCCTACGAGCAGTACTTC. This chain joins TRBV7-9 and TRBJ2-7; D is perhaps TRBD1 (6 bases). Trimming left V 5 bases short and J 2 bases short, with 19 bases between. The CDR3 runs 16 residues. Looked up from germline, CDR1 is SEHNR and CDR2 is FQNEAQ (reference sequence). Filled out from reference TRBV7-9 and TRBJ2-7, the complete variable domain reads DTGVSQNPRHKITKRGQNVTFRCDPISEHNRLYWYRQTLGQGPEFLTYFQNEAQLEKSRLLSDRFSAERPKGSFSTLEIQRTEQGDSAMYLCASSPLRQGTPYEQYFGPGTRLTVT.

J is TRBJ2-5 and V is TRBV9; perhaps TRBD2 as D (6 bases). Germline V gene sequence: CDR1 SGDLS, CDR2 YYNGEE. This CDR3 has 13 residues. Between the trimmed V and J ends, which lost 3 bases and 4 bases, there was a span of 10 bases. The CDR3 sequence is CASSEGSGETQYF. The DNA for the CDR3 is TGTGCCAGCAGCGAGGGTAGCGGAGAGACCCAGTACTTC. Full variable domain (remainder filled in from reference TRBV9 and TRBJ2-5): DSGVTQTPKHLITATGQRVTLRCSPRSGDLSVYWYQQSLDQGLQFLIQYYNGEERAKGNILERFSAQQFPDLHSELNLSSLELGDSALYFCASSEGSGETQYFGPGTRLLVL.